Listed below are T cell receptor beta chains from one sample, sequenced in a study of identical twins. TCRdb passed the 5' RACE reads through MiXCR, listing each CDR3 protein once. The sample consists of just under 650,000 distinct CDR3 sequences, roughly 6.6% of them appearing once. These data were also filed under a second study, of yellow fever vaccine responses in identical twins.

Sequenced material: PBMCs. These receptors were obtained from a woman between 18 and 29 years old in good health. Both conserved end residues are part of each CDR3. The D gene is left open where the match is weak. Not all rows give a size; the values are once, few, many and, for expanded clones, a class.

v_gene	abundance	j_gene	d_gene	CDR3nt	CDR3aa
TRBV5-1	few	TRBJ1-1	.	TGCGCCAGCAGCTTGGACGCAGGGGTTCGTAACACTGAAGCTTTCTTT	CASSLDAGVRNTEAFF
TRBV5-1	many	TRBJ1-1	.	TGCGCCAGCCTGTCGAGAGATGGGGGTTCAACTGAAGCTTTCTTT	CASLSRDGGSTEAFF
TRBV28	many	TRBJ2-1	TRBD1	TGTGCCAGCAGTCGCCCCGGGACAGGGGATAGGAATGAGCAGTTCTTC	CASSRPGTGDRNEQFF
TRBV11-2	.	TRBJ1-1	TRBD1	TGTGCCAGCAGCCCATCGACAGGGCGGCCGAACACTGAAGCTTTCTTT	CASSPSTGRPNTEAFF
TRBV10-3	many	TRBJ2-3	TRBD1	TGTGCCATCAGGACAGGGGGCACAGATACGCAGTATTTT	CAIRTGGTDTQYF
TRBV4-1	many	TRBJ2-2	TRBD2	TGCGCCAGCAGCCCGACTAGCGGGGGTACCGGGGAGCTGTTTTTT	CASSPTSGGTGELFF
TRBV20-1	.	TRBJ1-1	.	TGCAGTGCTAGGAGTCGGATCCGGGAAGCTTTCTTT	CSARSRIREAFF
TRBV11-2	many	TRBJ1-5	TRBD1	TGTGCCAGCAGCCCCCTGGGACAGGGTGGACATAGCAATCAGCCCCAGCATTTT	CASSPLGQGGHSNQPQHF
TRBV5-1	.	TRBJ1-1	.	TGCGCCAGCGGCCCAATAGAGACGAACACTGAAGCTTTCTTT	CASGPIETNTEAFF
TRBV29-1	many	TRBJ2-3	.	TGCAGCGTTGGCTACGGGGTTACAGATACGCAGTATTTT	CSVGYGVTDTQYF
TRBV9	.	TRBJ1-1	.	TGTGCCAGCAGCGTAGGCGGGAGGAACACTGAAGCTTTCTTT	CASSVGGRNTEAFF
TRBV20-1	many	TRBJ2-5	.	TGCAGTGCGGCTAGGGGAGGCGAGACCCAGTACTTC	CSAARGGETQYF
TRBV20-1	few	TRBJ2-1	TRBD2	TGCAGTGCTAGGGTGATTTCGGGGCTAGCGGGTTACAATGAGCAGTTCTTC	CSARVISGLAGYNEQFF
TRBV5-1	few	TRBJ1-2	.	TGCGCCAGCAGCTTGGTGGCAGACTATGGCTACACCTTC	CASSLVADYGYTF
TRBV5-1	.	TRBJ2-6	.	TGCGCCAGCAGCTTTGAGTTCGGTGCCTCTGGGGCCAACGTCCTGACTTTC	CASSFEFGASGANVLTF
TRBV7-8	.	TRBJ2-1	.	TGTGCCTCTACACCGACAGTGTACAATGAGCAGTTCTTC	CASTPTVYNEQFF
TRBV3-1	few	TRBJ2-5	.	TGTGCCAGCAGCCAATTCCCCGGAGGGACCCAGTACTTC	CASSQFPGGTQYF
TRBV7-9	few	TRBJ2-7	.	TGTGCCAGCAGCCCAGTGGCGGGTCGAACCTACGAGCAGTACTTC	CASSPVAGRTYEQYF
TRBV6-6	many	TRBJ1-1	TRBD1	TGTGCCAGCAGCCCAGGGGGCAGGACTGAAGCTTTCTTT	CASSPGGRTEAFF
TRBV11-2	.	TRBJ1-3	.	TGTGCCAGCAGCACCAGGGTTGCCTTCGGAAACACCATATATTTT	CASSTRVAFGNTIYF
TRBV5-5	many	TRBJ1-2	TRBD1	TGTGCCAGCAGCTCCCGGACAGGACTCTATGGCTACACCTTC	CASSSRTGLYGYTF
TRBV2	.	TRBJ1-5	.	TGTGCCAGCAGTGAACAACCAGTAGTACAGAACCAGCATTTT	CASSEQPVVQNQHF
TRBV7-9	.	TRBJ2-1	TRBD1	TGTGCCAGCAGCGCCAGGGACAGATCCTACAATGAGCAGTTCTTC	CASSARDRSYNEQFF
TRBV3-1	many	TRBJ2-1	TRBD1	TGTGCCAGCAGTGGGGACAGGGGGTGTGAGCAGTTCTTC	CASSGDRGCEQFF
TRBV7-8	.	TRBJ2-1	TRBD2	TGTGCCAGCAGCTTATCCGGGGGGTCCAGCAATGAGCAGTTCTTC	CASSLSGGSSNEQFF
TRBV12-3/TRBV12-4	few	TRBJ2-2	.	TGTGCCTTCAGTCCTCGTTTAGGGCCTAAGAACACCGGGGAGCTGTTTTTT	CAFSPRLGPKNTGELFF
TRBV6-4	.	TRBJ2-1	TRBD2	TGTGCCAGCAGCTCTGGGTCTAGCGGGGGGGGAAGCTCCTACAATGAGCAGTTCTTC	CASSSGSSGGGSSYNEQFF
TRBV29-1	.	TRBJ2-2	TRBD2	TGCAGCGCGGGGCGGATCGGGGGGGCGGACACCGGGGAGCTGTTTTTT	CSAGRIGGADTGELFF
TRBV20-1	few	TRBJ1-6	.	TGCAGTGCTCCACCAGGTCATTCACCCCTCCACTTT	CSAPPGHSPLHF
TRBV27	.	TRBJ1-6	.	TGTGCCAGCAGTTCCGGGGTCTCACCCCTCCACTTT	CASSSGVSPLHF
TRBV29-1	many	TRBJ1-1	TRBD1	TGCAGCGTTTTAGACAGGGGGCGTATGAACACTGAAGCTTTCTTT	CSVLDRGRMNTEAFF